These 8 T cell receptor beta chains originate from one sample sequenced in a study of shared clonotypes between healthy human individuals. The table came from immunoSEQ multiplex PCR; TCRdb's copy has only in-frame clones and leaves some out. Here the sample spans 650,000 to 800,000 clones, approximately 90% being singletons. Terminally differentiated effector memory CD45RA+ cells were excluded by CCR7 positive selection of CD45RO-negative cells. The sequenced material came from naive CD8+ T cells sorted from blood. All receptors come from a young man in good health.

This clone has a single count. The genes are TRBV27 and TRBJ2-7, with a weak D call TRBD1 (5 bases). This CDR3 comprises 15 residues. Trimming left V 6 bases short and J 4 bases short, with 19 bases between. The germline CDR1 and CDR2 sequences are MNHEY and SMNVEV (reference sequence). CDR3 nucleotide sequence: TGTGCCAGCAGCCTGGTGGACACCGCCCGTTACGAGCAGTACTTC. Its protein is CASSLVDTARYEQYF.

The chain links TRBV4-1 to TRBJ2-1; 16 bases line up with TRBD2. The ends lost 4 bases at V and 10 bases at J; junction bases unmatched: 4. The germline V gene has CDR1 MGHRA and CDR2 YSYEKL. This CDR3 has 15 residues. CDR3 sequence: CASSPGTSGRAEQFF. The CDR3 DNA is TGCGCCAGCAGCCCCGGGACTAGCGGGAGGGCCGAGCAGTTCTTC.

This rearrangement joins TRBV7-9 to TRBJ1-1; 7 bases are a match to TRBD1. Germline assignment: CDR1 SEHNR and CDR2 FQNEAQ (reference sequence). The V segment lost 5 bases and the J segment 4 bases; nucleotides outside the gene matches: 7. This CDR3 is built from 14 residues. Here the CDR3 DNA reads TGTGCCAGCAGCCTGACAGGGACTTCCACTGAAGCTTTCTTT. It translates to CASSLTGTSTEAFF.

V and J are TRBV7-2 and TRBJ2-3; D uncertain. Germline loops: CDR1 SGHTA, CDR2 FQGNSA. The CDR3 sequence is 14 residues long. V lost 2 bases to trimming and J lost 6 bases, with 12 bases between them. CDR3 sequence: CASSLYPDWDTQYF. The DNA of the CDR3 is TGTGCCAGCAGCTTATATCCGGATTGGGATACGCAGTATTTT.

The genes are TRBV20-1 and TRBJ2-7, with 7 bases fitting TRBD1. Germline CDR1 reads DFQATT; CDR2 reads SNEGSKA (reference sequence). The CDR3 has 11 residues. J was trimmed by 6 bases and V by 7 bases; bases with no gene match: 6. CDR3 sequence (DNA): TGCAGTGAAAGAGGGGGCCTCGAGCAGTACTTC. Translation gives CSERGGLEQYF.

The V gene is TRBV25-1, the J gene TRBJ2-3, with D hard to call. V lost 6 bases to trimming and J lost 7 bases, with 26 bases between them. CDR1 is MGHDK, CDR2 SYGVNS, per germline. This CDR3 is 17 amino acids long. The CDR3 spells CASSPFVSEPRLHTQYF. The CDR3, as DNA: TGTGCCAGCAGCCCATTCGTGTCGGAGCCCCGTCTTCATACGCAGTATTTT.

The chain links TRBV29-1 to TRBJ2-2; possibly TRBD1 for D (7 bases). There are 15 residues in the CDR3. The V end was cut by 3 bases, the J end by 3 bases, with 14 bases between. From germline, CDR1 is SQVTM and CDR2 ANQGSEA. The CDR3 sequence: CSVDWRDRDTGELFF. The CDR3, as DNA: TGCAGCGTTGATTGGCGGGACAGAGACACCGGGGAGCTGTTTTTT.

CDR3 sequence: CASSQDFRLAGEETQYF. In nucleotides, the CDR3 is TGTGCCAGCAGCCAAGATTTTAGACTAGCGGGAGAAGAGACCCAGTACTTC. The rearrangement joins TRBV14 to TRBJ2-5; 12 bases line up with TRBD2. V lost 0 bases, J lost 3 bases, and 5 bases stayed unmatched. The CDR3 spans 17 residues. Germline loops: CDR1 SGHDN, CDR2 FVKESK.